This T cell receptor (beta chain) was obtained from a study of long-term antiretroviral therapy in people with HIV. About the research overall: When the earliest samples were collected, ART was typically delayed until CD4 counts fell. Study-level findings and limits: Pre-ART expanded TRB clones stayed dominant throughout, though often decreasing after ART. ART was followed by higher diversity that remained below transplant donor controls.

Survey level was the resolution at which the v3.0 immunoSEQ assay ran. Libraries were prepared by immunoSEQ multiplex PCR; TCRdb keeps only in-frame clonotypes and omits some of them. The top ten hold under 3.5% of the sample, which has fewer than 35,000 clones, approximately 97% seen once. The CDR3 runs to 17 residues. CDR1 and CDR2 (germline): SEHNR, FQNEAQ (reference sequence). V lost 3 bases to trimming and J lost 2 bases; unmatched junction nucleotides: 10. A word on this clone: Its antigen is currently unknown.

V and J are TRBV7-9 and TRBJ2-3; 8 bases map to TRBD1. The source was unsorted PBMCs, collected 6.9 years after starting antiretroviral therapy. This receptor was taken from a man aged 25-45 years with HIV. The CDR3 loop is CASSFIPGQELTDTQYF. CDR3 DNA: TGTGCCAGCAGCTTCATCCCGGGACAGGAACTCACAGATACGCAGTATTTT.